The T cell receptor (beta chain) described here comes from a study of Graves' ophthalmopathy and Graves' hyperthyroidism. Study-level background: Ahead of any treatment, peripheral blood was obtained at the initial diagnosis.

The sequenced template was RNA, covering the TCR beta CDR3 region. Second-round multiplex PCR came after first-round RT-PCR with HTBI primers. MiXCR was run by TCRdb on the multiplex PCR reads, yielding one entry per CDR3 protein. The profile covers 400,000 to 500,000 distinct CDR3 sequences, with around 20% appearing a single time and 3% taken by the ten largest. Calling hyperthyroidism stable required that no ophthalmopathy show up within 18 months of follow-up. Hyperthyroidism cases were recent diagnoses of under 2 months' duration in people aged 18 to 65. Orbital computed tomography and thyroid ultrasound, along with TRAb, serum thyroxine and clinical symptoms, underpinned diagnosis. V shed 6 bases and J shed 4 bases, with 12 bases lying between them. There are 13 residues in the CDR3. From germline, CDR1 is MGHDK and CDR2 SYGVNS. This clonotype was recorded at least ten times.

The sequenced sample consisted of peripheral blood. The origin of this receptor is a woman aged 18-29 years with stable Graves' hyperthyroidism. This chain connects TRBV25-1 to TRBJ1-2, with a possible D match to TRBD1 (6 bases). The CDR3 nucleotides are TGTGCCAGCAGGGGGGGGCTCGGCTATGGCTACACCTTC. This gives the protein CASRGGLGYGYTF.